This T cell receptor beta chain is drawn from a study of T cells after yellow fever vaccination. Whole-study results and caveats: Most primary-vaccination clones recurred post-booster (roughly 97% CD4, 88% CD8).

This CDR3 spans 15 amino acids. Germline V gene sequence: CDR1 LNHDA, CDR2 SQIVND (reference sequence). The germline V and J ends were trimmed by 3 bases and 2 bases, with 11 bases remaining between them. About this clonotype: The target antigen is unknown.

The TCR cDNA carried a universal primer site and UMIs from 5'RACE template switching. Using its own MiXCR run on the 5' RACE reads, TCRdb lists one record per CDR3 protein. Of hundreds of thousands of distinct CDR3 sequences in the sample, about 19% are singletons; the top ten hold roughly a sixth. The V gene is TRBV19, the J gene TRBJ2-1; perhaps TRBD2 as D (5 bases). The origin of this receptor is a man younger than 30 who received the YFV17D yellow fever vaccine. The sample was PBMCs, taken before the yellow fever booster vaccination. CDR3 loop: CASSIDYSAYNEQFF. For the CDR3, the DNA is TGTGCCAGTAGTATCGACTATAGCGCCTACAATGAGCAGTTCTTC.